This T cell receptor beta chain was profiled in a study of blood T cell repertoires in COVID-19. Overall study context: There were acute and convalescent COVID-19 samples, and they came from the United States, Italy and Spain. PBMCs, B-cell-depleted T cells, or T cells provided the cDNA or gDNA that made up the material.

CDR1 is SGHTA, CDR2 FQGNSA, per germline. Trimming left V 7 bases short and J 4 bases short, with 11 bases between. This CDR3 has 13 residues. Authors' data handling: Quantification of nucleated cells was approximated via reference gene primer amplification. Repertoires were generated with immunoSEQ multiplex PCR, while TCRdb's copy carries only in-frame clones and drops some. V and J calls and clone size come straight from that table; D and trimming were deduced from the DNA. The sample includes some 150,000 clones, around 88% of them seen just once. The clonotype was recovered from a man aged 55 to 70 with active or convalescent COVID-19. The material sequenced was peripheral blood. The chain combines TRBV7-2 with TRBJ1-5; D gene unclear. CDR3 bases: TGTGCCAGCACCCCGGGGAGAAATCAGCCCCAGCATTTT. Amino acid sequence: CASTPGRNQPQHF. The whole variable domain, remainder taken from reference TRBV7-2 and TRBJ1-5, is GAGVSQSPSNKVTEKGKDVELRCDPISGHTALYWYRQSLGQGLEFLIYFQGNSAPDKSGLPSDRFSAERTGGSVSTLTIQRTQQEDSAVYLCASTPGRNQPQHFGDGTRLSIL.